The present T cell receptor beta chain was sequenced within a study of blood T cell repertoires in COVID-19. Study in general: COVID-19 samples, acute and convalescent, were from the United States, Italy and Spain. Sample material is recorded as cDNA or gDNA derived from T cells, B-cell-depleted T cells, or PBMCs.

This CDR3 has 15 amino acids. CDR1 and CDR2 from the germline V gene are SGHDT and YYEEEE. Trimming shortened V by 2 bases and J by 0 bases, and 12 bases separated the two germline ends. In the original processing: Nucleated cell counts were estimated from reference gene primer amplification. Generated by immunoSEQ multiplex PCR, the TCRdb table keeps only in-frame clones and is missing some. V and J calls and clone size are as listed in that table; D and trimming were resolved from the DNA. The sample shows about 200,000 clones, about 90% of them seen only once. This rearrangement joins TRBV5-6 to TRBJ2-7, with D perhaps matching TRBD2 (7 bases). Sequenced sample: peripheral blood. The receptor's source is a man aged 18 to 30 with active or convalescent COVID-19. The CDR3 here is CASSLPRGASYEQYF. The DNA for the CDR3 is TGTGCCAGCAGCTTACCACGGGGGGCCTCCTACGAGCAGTACTTC.